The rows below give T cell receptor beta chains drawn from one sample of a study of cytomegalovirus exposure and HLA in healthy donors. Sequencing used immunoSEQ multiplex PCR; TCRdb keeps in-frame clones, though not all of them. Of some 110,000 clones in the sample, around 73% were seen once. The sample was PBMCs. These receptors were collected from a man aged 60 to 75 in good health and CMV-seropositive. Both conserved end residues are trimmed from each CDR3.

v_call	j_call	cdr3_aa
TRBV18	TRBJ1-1	ASSGQSNTEAF
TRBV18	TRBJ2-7	ASSLGTVYEQY
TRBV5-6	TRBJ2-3	ASRRGDTQY
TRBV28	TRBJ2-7	ASSLLRVGEQY
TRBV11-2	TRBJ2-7	ASSWGERTYEQY
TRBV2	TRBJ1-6	ASSPDRVLFSPLH
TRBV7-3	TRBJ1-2	ASSPQDRAGYT
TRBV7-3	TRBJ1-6	ASRRDSRDSPLH
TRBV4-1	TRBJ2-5	ASSQEQQATQY
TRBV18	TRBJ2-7	ASSPQDSYEQY
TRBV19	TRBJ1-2	ASSWGQANYGYT
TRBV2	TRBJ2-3	ASSDSSRRDTQY
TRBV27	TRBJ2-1	ASSFNRAHEQF
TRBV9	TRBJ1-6	ASSVATGGDSPLH